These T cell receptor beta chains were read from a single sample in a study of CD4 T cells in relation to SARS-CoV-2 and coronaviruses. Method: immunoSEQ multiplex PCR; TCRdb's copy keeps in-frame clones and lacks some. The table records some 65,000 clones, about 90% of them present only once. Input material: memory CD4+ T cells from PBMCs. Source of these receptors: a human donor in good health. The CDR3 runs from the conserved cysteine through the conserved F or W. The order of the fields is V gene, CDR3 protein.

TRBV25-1	CASSGRAGDQPQHF
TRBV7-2	CASSLQALLAGGDNEQFF
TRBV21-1	CASSNGRGAESNQPQHF
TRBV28	CASRLDRENIQYF
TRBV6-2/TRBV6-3	CASSYYQTSGFQYF
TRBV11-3	CASSLRENTEAFF
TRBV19	CASSRDRSYEQYF
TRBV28	CASSLPGRYQPQHF
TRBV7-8	CASSLVTGGAYSNQPQHF
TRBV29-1	CSVASPEGYNEQFF